Below are 20 T cell receptor beta chains sequenced from a single sample in a study of cytomegalovirus exposure and HLA in healthy donors. The PCR employed 60 Vbeta primers together with 13 Jbeta primers. Only in-frame clones appear in the TCRdb table, and some are missing; sequencing was by immunoSEQ multiplex PCR. Of under 300,000 clones in the sample, about 93% were seen once. Sequencing input: PBMCs. These receptor sequences come from a girl aged 2 to 9 in good health and CMV-seronegative.

This clone has a handful of counts. This rearrangement joins TRBV28 to TRBJ1-1, with a weak D call TRBD1 (5 bases). CDR3 length: 13 residues. Trimming left V 6 bases short and J 1 base short, with 9 bases between. The germline V gene encodes CDR1 MDHEN and CDR2 SYDVKM. The CDR3 region has the DNA TGTGCCAGCAGGCGACAGAAGAACACTGAAGCTTTCTTT. Amino acid sequence: CASRRQKNTEAFF.

The rearrangement joins TRBV11-1 to TRBJ2-7; possible D gene TRBD1, 5 bases. CDR1 and CDR2 from the germline V gene are SGHAT and FQDESV (reference sequence). This CDR3 region has 14 residues. V lost 5 bases, J lost 3 bases, and 14 bases lay in between. CDR3 coding DNA: TGTGCCAGCAGCCTCTTCCAGGACAACTACGAGCAGTACTTC. It is translated as CASSLFQDNYEQYF.

The V gene is TRBV10-2, the J gene TRBJ2-1, with TRBD2 matching 12 bases. This CDR3 comprises 16 residues. The V segment lost 6 bases and the J segment 2 bases; nucleotides outside the gene matches: 5. The V gene's germline CDR1 is WSHSY and CDR2 SAAADI. CDR3 DNA: TGCGCCAGCAGCGGACTAGCGGGAACAACCTACAATGAGCAGTTCTTC. Translating it yields CASSGLAGTTYNEQFF.

This chain joins TRBV2 and TRBJ1-3; a possible D gene is TRBD1 (5 bases). The CDR3 has 15 residues. In germline, CDR1 is SNHLY, CDR2 FYNNEI. Trimming removed 3 bases from V and 4 bases from J, with 13 bases in between. Here the CDR3 DNA reads TGTGCCAGCAGTGAGCCCCAGGGTGGCGGAAACACCATATATTTT. Amino acid sequence: CASSEPQGGGNTIYF.

V and J are TRBV19 and TRBJ2-1, with TRBD1 matching 10 bases. V was pared by 6 bases and J by 4 bases, with 6 bases of the junction left unmatched. The CDR3 contains 15 residues. Germline CDR1 and CDR2: LNHDA and SQIVND (reference sequence). As DNA, the CDR3 is TGTGCCAGTAGACCGACAGGGGGCGCTTACAATGAGCAGTTCTTC. Protein sequence: CASRPTGGAYNEQFF.

This sequence joins TRBV6-6 and TRBJ1-6, with TRBD1 identical over 8 bases. CDR1 is MNHNY, CDR2 SVGAGI, per germline (reference sequence). V was clipped by 0 bases and J by 8 bases; unmatched bases: 3. The CDR3 has 15 residues. The DNA of the CDR3 is TGTGCCAGCAGTTACTCGGGACAGGCCCATTCACCCCTCCACTTT. It specifies CASSYSGQAHSPLHF.

This clone was observed once. V is TRBV27 and J is TRBJ2-7; TRBD2 aligns across 8 bases. The trim removed 6 bases at V and 4 bases at J, leaving 8 bases unmatched. Germline CDR1 MNHEY, CDR2 SMNVEV (reference sequence). The CDR3 runs 14 residues. The CDR3 DNA is TGTGCCAGCAGCTTCGGCCCGGGGGGGTACGAGCAGTACTTC. This encodes CASSFGPGGYEQYF.

The chain employs TRBV2 and TRBJ2-1; a weak D match, TRBD2 (5 bases). Trimming left V 11 bases short and J 10 bases short, with 12 bases between. Germline loops: CDR1 SNHLY, CDR2 FYNNEI. This CDR3 spans 10 amino acids. CDR3 residues: CASGEREQFF. Here the CDR3 DNA reads TGTGCCTCCGGGGAGCGAGAGCAGTTCTTC. Using reference TRBV2 and TRBJ2-1 for the parts outside the CDR3, the full variable domain is EPEVTQTPSHQVTQMGQEVILRCVPISNHLYFYWYRQILGQKVEFLVSFYNNEISEKSEIFDDQFSVERPDGSNFTLKIRSTKLEDSAMYFCASGEREQFFGPGTRLTVL.

Turning to this clone: The sample contains more than one DNA sequence encoding this CDR3. The chain has TRBV29-1 and TRBJ2-7; D gene uncertain. In germline, CDR1 is SQVTM, CDR2 ANQGSEA. V lost 6 bases to trimming and J lost 0 bases, with 12 bases between them. The CDR3 contains 13 residues. The CDR3 DNA follows: TGCAGCGTGACTCCCGAGGACTCCTACGAGCAGTACTTC. The encoded protein is CSVTPEDSYEQYF.

This chain joins TRBV27 and TRBJ2-7, with a possible D match to TRBD2 (5 bases). CDR1 and CDR2 (germline): MNHEY, SMNVEV (reference sequence). Trimming took off 1 base at V and 2 bases at J, with 15 bases between the two ends. This CDR3 is 16 amino acids long. CDR3 amino acids: CASSLYGIPGTYEQYF. CDR3 DNA: TGTGCCAGCAGTTTATACGGCATTCCGGGGACCTACGAGCAGTACTTC.

V usage is TRBV27 and J usage is TRBJ2-2; D is uncertain. V dropped 4 bases and J dropped 4 bases, with 4 bases sitting between them. CDR1 is MNHEY, CDR2 SMNVEV, per germline (reference sequence). The CDR3 runs 12 residues. The CDR3 DNA reads as TGTGCCAGCAGTTCGGGCACCGGGGAGCTGTTTTTT. This translates into CASSSGTGELFF.

This sequence joins TRBV7-9 and TRBJ2-7, with no clear D. Trimming shortened V by 2 bases and J by 1 base, and 9 bases separated the two germline ends. CDR3 size: 14 residues. The germline V gene encodes CDR1 SEHNR and CDR2 FQNEAQ (reference sequence). In DNA, the CDR3 is TGTGCCAGCAGCTTACGCGGAGTTTCCTACGAGCAGTACTTC. Encoded protein: CASSLRGVSYEQYF.

The chain has TRBV7-9 and TRBJ2-3, with D possibly being TRBD1 (8 bases). The CDR3 has 13 residues. Deletions cut 5 bases from V and 14 bases from J, with 20 bases between. Germline V lookup: CDR1 SEHNR, CDR2 FQNEAQ (reference sequence). For the CDR3, the DNA is TGTGCCAGCAGCCCACAGGGGGGGACGGGGCCGTATTTT. Amino acids: CASSPQGGTGPYF.

This clone was counted only a few times. The chain employs TRBV5-1 and TRBJ2-3, with D possibly being TRBD2 (6 bases). Per germline, CDR1 SGHRS and CDR2 YFSETQ. The CDR3 contains 14 residues. V lost 0 bases and J lost 3, with 8 bases in between. CDR3 sequence: CASSLVAGTDTQYF. The CDR3 DNA reads as TGCGCCAGCAGCTTGGTGGCGGGGACAGATACGCAGTATTTT.

The V gene is TRBV4-1, the J gene TRBJ2-5; 10 bases line up with TRBD2. V shed 0 bases, J shed 5 bases, and the junction held 6 bases outside the gene matches. The CDR3 length is 16 residues. CDR1 is MGHRA and CDR2 is YSYEKL in the germline V gene. The CDR3 loop is CASSQEASGGRETQYF. The CDR3 DNA is TGCGCCAGCAGCCAAGAAGCTAGCGGGGGCCGGGAGACCCAGTACTTC.

The chain employs TRBV23-1 and TRBJ2-1; D perhaps matches TRBD1 (6 bases). TRBV23-1 qualifies as an ORF whose function is uncertain. Between the trimmed V and J ends, which lost 7 bases and 6 bases, there was a span of 22 bases. The CDR3 sequence is 16 residues long. CDR3 region: CASNPGAPCYANEQFF. In nucleotides, the CDR3 is TGCGCCAGCAACCCAGGGGCTCCCTGTTACGCCAATGAGCAGTTCTTC.

The rearrangement joins TRBV28 to TRBJ2-1; 7 bases align to TRBD1. V was pared by 5 bases and J by 7 bases, with 8 bases of the junction left unmatched. The CDR3 has 14 amino acids. Per germline, CDR1 MDHEN and CDR2 SYDVKM. CDR3 amino acids: CASSKGGARNEQFF. In DNA form, the CDR3 reads TGTGCCAGCAGTAAAGGGGGCGCGAGGAATGAGCAGTTCTTC.

This chain uses TRBV15 with TRBJ2-5; D is uncertain. The V and J ends lost 3 bases and 5 bases respectively, with 10 bases between them. This CDR3 contains 13 residues. Per the germline V gene, CDR1 is LNHNV and CDR2 is YYDKDF (reference sequence). The DNA of the CDR3 is TGTGCCACCAGCAGCGCCCTCGGGGAGACCCAGTACTTC. This codes for CATSSALGETQYF. Full variable domain (rest looked up from reference TRBV15 and TRBJ2-5): DAMVIQNPRYQVTQFGKPVTLSCSQTLNHNVMYWYQQKSSQAPKLLFHYYDKDFNNEADTPDNFQSRRPNTSFCFLDIRSPGLGDTAMYLCATSSALGETQYFGPGTRLLVL.

The gene calls are TRBV19 and TRBJ2-7; 7 bases are a match to TRBD1. Trimming at V came to 7 bases and at J to 5 bases, leaving 5 bases not matched to a gene. CDR1 is LNHDA, CDR2 SQIVND, per germline (reference sequence). The CDR3 runs to 12 residues. CDR3 sequence: CASMDRLNEQYF. The CDR3 DNA reads TGTGCCAGTATGGACAGGCTTAACGAGCAGTACTTC.

The chain is built from TRBV7-9 and TRBJ2-3, with a weak D call TRBD1 (5 bases). The CDR3 is 15 amino acids. Germline values: CDR1 SEHNR, CDR2 FQNEAQ (reference sequence). Trimming cost V 1 base and J 5 bases, with 13 bases left between them. The CDR3: CASSLEGARQDTQYF. The CDR3, as DNA: TGTGCCAGCAGCTTAGAAGGGGCCCGACAAGATACGCAGTATTTT.